A selection of T cell receptor beta chains follows, all from one sample in a study of Ad26.COV2.S vaccination and SARS-CoV-2 variants. TCRdb keeps only in-frame clones here, not all; method: immunoSEQ multiplex PCR. This table holds 330,000 or so clones, roughly 90% found once. The source was peripheral blood, collected in a trial of Ad26.COV2.S vaccine versus placebo. The source of these receptors is a person between 18 and 65 years old who received the Ad26.COV2.S COVID-19 vaccine or a placebo. CDR3s include the opening cysteine and the closing phenylalanine or tryptophan. The D gene is left open where the match is weak. Clone size is stated in some rows and not others, as once, few, many or a class when expanded.

clone_size d_call j_call cdr3_length v_call cdr3_aa cdr3_nt
- - TRBJ2-5 16 TRBV10-1 CASSESVSLARETQYF TGCGCCAGCAGTGAGTCAGTCAGTCTAGCCAGAGAGACCCAGTACTTC
- - TRBJ2-1 14 TRBV30 CAWSATDVIDEQFF TGTGCCTGGAGCGCGACAGACGTCATCGATGAGCAGTTCTTC
- - TRBJ2-2 13 TRBV7-8 CAIAGPRYGELFF TGTGCCATAGCCGGACCCAGATACGGGGAGCTGTTTTTT
- - TRBJ1-4 15 TRBV9 CASSAPGHPREKLFF TGTGCCAGCAGCGCCCCTGGCCACCCGAGGGAAAAACTGTTTTTT
once - TRBJ2-1 13 TRBV3-1/TRBV3-2 CASSQEPPDEQFF TGTGCCAGCAGCCAAGAGCCCCCAGATGAGCAGTTCTTC
- - TRBJ1-2 15 TRBV9 CASSVERFENYGYTF TGTGCCAGCAGCGTAGAAAGGTTCGAGAACTATGGCTACACCTTC
- - TRBJ1-2 9 TRBV12-3/TRBV12-4 CASSRGYTF TGTGCCAGCAGTCGCGGCTACACCTTC
- - TRBJ1-1 14 TRBV29-1 CSVVRGGANTEAFF TGCAGCGTTGTTCGGGGGGGCGCGAACACTGAAGCTTTCTTT
- - TRBJ2-1 15 TRBV29-1 CSVTNVEGIGREQFF TGCAGCGTAACCAATGTGGAGGGGATCGGGAGAGAGCAGTTCTTC
- TRBD1 TRBJ1-1 14 TRBV7-9 CASSLGTGNTEAFF TGTGCCAGCAGCCTAGGGACAGGGAACACTGAAGCTTTCTTT
- - TRBJ2-5 18 TRBV9 CASSVGTPLQGTRETQYF TGTGCCAGCAGCGTAGGGACTCCCCTCCAGGGTACCCGAGAGACCCAGTACTTC
- - TRBJ2-5 13 TRBV18 CASSRGSTETQYF TGTGCCAGCTCACGGGGCTCTACGGAGACCCAGTACTTC
- - TRBJ2-7 12 TRBV29-1 CSVVDVSYEQYF TGCAGCGTTGTGGACGTTTCCTACGAGCAGTACTTC
- TRBD2 TRBJ2-1 16 TRBV11-3 CASSPDSGRSYNEQFF TGTGCCAGCAGCCCCGATAGCGGGAGGTCCTACAATGAGCAGTTCTTC
- - TRBJ1-5 12 TRBV7-9 CASSLGYQPQHF TGTGCCAGCAGCTTAGGGTATCAGCCCCAGCATTTT
- - TRBJ2-1 17 TRBV30 CASSRSRGSGTYNEQFF TGTGCCTCGTCCCGTTCGAGGGGGAGCGGGACCTACAATGAGCAGTTCTTC
- - TRBJ1-5 14 TRBV6-4 CASSETGQNQPQHF TGTGCCAGCAGTGAGACAGGCCAGAATCAGCCCCAGCATTTT
- - TRBJ1-2 12 TRBV29-1 CSVEDNRRVHTF TGCAGCGTTGAAGATAACCGCAGGGTACACACCTTC
few - TRBJ1-2 14 TRBV6-5 CASSSLPPDYGYTF TGTGCCAGCAGCTCCCTACCGCCGGACTATGGCTACACCTTC
- - TRBJ1-5 15 TRBV28 CASSLGQSRNQPQHF TGTGCCAGCAGTTTAGGGCAGAGTAGGAATCAGCCCCAGCATTTT
- - TRBJ2-2 13 TRBV18 CASSPRVTGELFF TGTGCCAGCTCACCACGAGTCACCGGGGAGCTGTTTTTT
- TRBD1 TRBJ1-4 14 TRBV6-5 CASRYGQGDEKLFF TGTGCCAGCAGATATGGACAGGGAGATGAAAAACTGTTTTTT
- - TRBJ2-1 13 TRBV19 CASSIGQLTEQFF TGTGCCAGTAGTATAGGGCAGCTTACTGAGCAGTTCTTC
- - TRBJ2-1 11 TRBV30 CAWRGSRRQFF TGTGCCTGGAGAGGTAGTAGGAGGCAGTTCTTC
- - TRBJ2-2 15 TRBV10-3 CAISSGTQKTGELFF TGTGCCATCTCGTCCGGGACTCAAAAAACCGGGGAGCTGTTTTTT
few TRBD1 TRBJ2-1 14 TRBV7-3 CASSADDRGYEQFF TGTGCCAGCAGCGCCGATGACAGGGGCTATGAGCAGTTCTTC
- TRBD2 TRBJ2-2 15 TRBV15 CATSRGTSLPGELFF TGTGCCACCAGCAGAGGGACTAGCCTCCCCGGGGAGCTGTTTTTT
- TRBD1 TRBJ2-2 15 TRBV27 CASSFGTGGIGELFF TGTGCCAGCAGTTTCGGGACAGGGGGAATCGGGGAGCTGTTTTTT
- TRBD2 TRBJ2-2 19 TRBV7-2 CASSLTSGTGGANTGELFF TGTGCCAGCAGCTTGACTAGCGGGACTGGCGGCGCGAACACCGGGGAGCTGTTTTTT
- - TRBJ2-3 17 TRBV28 CASSRQGGSGFVDTQYF TGTGCCAGCAGCCGTCAGGGGGGTAGCGGGTTTGTAGATACGCAGTATTTT
- TRBD1 TRBJ2-2 15 TRBV18 CASSPLDREAGELFF TGTGCCAGCTCACCTCTGGACAGGGAAGCCGGGGAGCTGTTTTTT
- - TRBJ2-5 14 TRBV4-3 CASSQDALGETQYF TGCGCCAGCAGCCAAGATGCCCTGGGAGAGACCCAGTACTTC
- TRBD1 TRBJ2-7 15 TRBV5-1 CASSLAGDRVNEQYF TGCGCCAGCAGCTTGGCAGGGGACAGGGTAAACGAGCAGTACTTC
few - TRBJ2-2 13 TRBV4-3 CASSQGEAGELFF TGCGCCAGCAGCCAAGGAGAGGCGGGGGAGCTGTTTTTT
- - TRBJ1-2 16 TRBV5-5 CASSLLPTGGIRGYTF TGTGCCAGCAGCTTGCTTCCCACCGGGGGTATACGGGGCTACACCTTC
- - TRBJ1-1 13 TRBV11-2 CASSLVGHTEAFF TGTGCCAGCAGCTTAGTGGGGCACACTGAAGCTTTCTTT
- - TRBJ2-3 15 TRBV19 CASSISGPGTDTQYF TGTGCCAGTAGTATTTCCGGGCCCGGCACAGATACGCAGTATTTT
- - TRBJ1-2 12 TRBV15 CATSRDRVGYTF TGTGCCACCAGCAGAGACAGGGTTGGCTACACCTTC
- - TRBJ2-5 13 TRBV7-6 CASSREIQETQYF TGTGCCAGCAGTCGGGAGATTCAAGAGACCCAGTACTTC
once - TRBJ1-2 16 TRBV5-6 CASRSDSELANYGYTF TGTGCCAGCAGGTCGGACAGCGAGTTAGCTAACTATGGCTACACCTTC
- TRBD2 TRBJ2-5 13 TRBV7-9 CASSSSGQETQYF TGTGCCAGCAGCTCTAGCGGACAAGAGACCCAGTACTTC